What follows are 22 T cell receptor beta chains derived from one specimen sequenced in a study of blood T cell repertoires in COVID-19 (TCRdb year 2020). The method behind the library was the immunoSEQ multiplex PCR assay. Here the immuneACCESS table is served through TCRdb, limited to in-frame sequences with V and J called. Missing clones are a known gap in these copies; in checked studies unresolved V genes cover under half, and the rest lacks a known reason. The sample records about 200,000 clones, roughly 84% of which are singletons. Under 4% of the sample belongs to the ten largest clones. Sequences were obtained from PBMCs or T cells enriched from blood (not recorded which). These receptors came from a young woman who had been exposed to COVID-19.

The V gene is TRBV5-6, the J gene TRBJ1-3, with 7 bases aligning to TRBD1. Germline V gene lookup returns CDR1 SGHDT and CDR2 YYEEEE. V lost 3 bases to trimming and J lost 0 bases; unmatched junction nucleotides: 9. The length of the CDR3 is 17 residues. CDR3 nucleotide sequence: TGTGCCAGCAGCTCGCCCGGGACAGCTCGCTCTGGAAACACCATATATTTT. This translates into CASSSPGTARSGNTIYF. Based on the CDR3 plus reference TRBV5-6 and TRBJ1-3, the full variable domain is DAGVTQSPTHLIKTRGQQVTLRCSPKSGHDTVSWYQQALGQGPQFIFQYYEEEERQRGNFPDRFSGHQFPNYSSELNVNALLLGDSALYLCASSSPGTARSGNTIYFGEGSWLTVV.

The V gene is TRBV4-2, the J gene TRBJ1-5; no definite D call. Trimming stripped 0 bases from V and 1 base from J, with 13 bases between. The CDR3 consists of 17 residues. Germline CDR1 and CDR2: LGHNA and YNFKEQ. CDR3 DNA sequence: TGTGCCAGCAGCCAAGAAGCCCGGCGGGGAAGCAATCAGCCCCAGCATTTT. Amino acids: CASSQEARRGSNQPQHF.

This clone has more than one count but fewer than ten. Other nucleotide sequences in the sample specify the same CDR3. V gene TRBV9 combines with J gene TRBJ2-2; D gene ambiguous. From germline, CDR1 is SGDLS and CDR2 YYNGEE. This CDR3 has 12 amino acids. Trimming cost V 2 bases and J 5 bases, with 4 bases left between them. The CDR3, as DNA: TGTGCCAGCAGCGTCCGTACCGGGGAGCTGTTTTTT. Protein sequence: CASSVRTGELFF.

V usage is TRBV7-6 and J usage is TRBJ2-2, with D unclear. Germline V gene lookup returns CDR1 SGHVS and CDR2 FNYEAQ. The germline V and J ends were trimmed by 1 base and 2 bases, with 8 bases remaining between them. CDR3 length: 15 amino acids. This chain's CDR3 is CASSLVARNTGELFF. The CDR3 nucleotides read TGTGCCAGCAGCTTAGTGGCTAGAAACACCGGGGAGCTGTTTTTT.

The chain carries TRBV6-5 and TRBJ2-7, with 7 positions matching TRBD2. The J segment lost 3 bases and the V segment lost 2 bases, leaving 4 bases of the junction unmatched. Germline V gene sequence: CDR1 MNHEY, CDR2 SVGAGI. The CDR3 loop spans 14 amino acids. The DNA for the CDR3 is TGTGCCAGCAGTTACGGCAGGGAGGGCTACGAGCAGTACTTC. Protein sequence: CASSYGREGYEQYF.

The CDR3 sequence is CASRGTSRETQYF. CDR3 coding DNA: TGTGCCAGCAGGGGGACTAGCCGAGAGACCCAGTACTTC. J is TRBJ2-5 and V is TRBV6-5; 9 bases fit TRBD2. CDR1 and CDR2 (germline): MNHEY, SVGAGI. V dropped 6 bases and J dropped 4; count of bases not matched to a gene: 3. The CDR3 sequence is 13 residues long.

The chain links TRBV30 to TRBJ1-3; D gene ambiguous. Trimming cost V 1 base and J 1 base, with 5 bases left between them. The CDR3 spans 13 residues. The germline gives CDR1 GTSNPN, CDR2 SVGIG (reference sequence). CDR3 in amino acids: CAWSGGSGNTIYF. The DNA of the CDR3 is TGTGCCTGGAGTGGAGGGTCTGGAAACACCATATATTTT.

CDR3: CASSFVSDEQYF. Here the CDR3 DNA reads TGCGCCAGCAGCTTTGTTTCGGACGAGCAGTACTTC. The chain employs TRBV5-1 and TRBJ2-7; D is ambiguous. The CDR3 consists of 12 residues. CDR1 is SGHRS, CDR2 YFSETQ, per germline. Trimming left V 2 bases short and J 5 bases short, with 8 bases between.

This sequence joins TRBV11-1 and TRBJ2-7, with TRBD1 as a possible D gene (6 bases). Germline CDR1 reads SGHAT; CDR2 reads FQDESV (reference sequence). The CDR3 totals 14 residues. V lost 5 bases to trimming and J lost 4 bases, with 15 bases between them. Here the CDR3 reads CASSLYRVGYEQYF. The CDR3 nucleotides are TGTGCCAGCAGCCTGTACAGGGTAGGGTACGAGCAGTACTTC.

The chain is built from TRBV27 and TRBJ2-2; D may be TRBD1 (6 bases). The CDR3 covers 15 residues. CDR1 is MNHEY, CDR2 SMNVEV, per germline (reference sequence). Trimming took 5 bases from V and 4 from J, leaving 14 bases between them. The CDR3 sequence: CASSLTKTGTGELFF. CDR3 bases: TGTGCCAGCAGTCTTACGAAGACAGGCACCGGGGAGCTGTTTTTT.

V and J are TRBV12-5 and TRBJ1-5, with TRBD1 as a possible D gene (6 bases). V dropped 0 bases and J dropped 0 bases, with 15 bases sitting between them. Germline V lookup: CDR1 LGHNT, CDR2 FRNRAP. The CDR3 covers 18 residues. CDR3 DNA: TGTGCTAGTGGTTTGGTACTACAGGGATTAAATAGCAATCAGCCCCAGCATTTT. This encodes CASGLVLQGLNSNQPQHF.

The rearrangement links TRBV2 to TRBJ2-7; D unresolved. This CDR3 is 12 amino acids long. The germline CDR1 and CDR2 sequences are SNHLY and FYNNEI. V was pared by 6 bases and J by 7 bases, with 13 bases between. The CDR3 DNA follows: TGTGCCAGCAGAACTATTCTAGTTGAGCAGTACTTC. Its translation is CASRTILVEQYF.

The rearrangement joins TRBV6-5 to TRBJ1-6; TRBD1 agrees at 7 bases. With V trimmed by 0 bases and J by 7 bases, 3 bases remained unmatched. The length of the CDR3 is 15 residues. Germline V gene sequence: CDR1 MNHEY, CDR2 SVGAGI. In DNA form, the CDR3 reads TGTGCCAGCAGTTACTCCGGACAGGTGAATTCACCCCTCCACTTT. It translates to CASSYSGQVNSPLHF.

The rearrangement links TRBV6-5 to TRBJ1-2, with 7 bases lining up with TRBD1. Losses at the gene ends were 8 bases for V and 4 bases for J; bases not matched to a gene: 7. This CDR3 has 13 amino acids. CDR1 and CDR2 (germline): MNHEY, SVGAGI. The CDR3 loop is CASRTGRTYGYTF. CDR3 nucleotides: TGTGCCAGCCGGACAGGAAGAACCTATGGCTACACCTTC.

The chain links TRBV5-6 to TRBJ2-5, with TRBD2 matching 7 bases. This CDR3 region has 15 residues. After removal of 6 bases from V and 5 bases from J, the junction contained 13 bases not matched to a gene. The germline V gene has CDR1 SGHDT and CDR2 YYEEEE. CDR3 sequence (DNA): TGTGCCAGCACCCGGGAGCGGGGAGCCAGGGAGACCCAGTACTTC. Its translation: CASTRERGARETQYF. Drawing the rest from reference TRBV5-6 and TRBJ2-5, the complete variable domain is DAGVTQSPTHLIKTRGQQVTLRCSPKSGHDTVSWYQQALGQGPQFIFQYYEEEERQRGNFPDRFSGHQFPNYSSELNVNALLLGDSALYLCASTRERGARETQYFGPGTRLLVL.

In nucleotides, the CDR3 is TGTGCCAGCAGCCCGGACAGGGAGGGCGAGCAGTACTTC. Protein product: CASSPDREGEQYF. The chain carries TRBV7-9 and TRBJ2-7; maybe TRBD1 (8 bases). CDR3 size: 13 residues. Germline V CDR1 and CDR2: SEHNR, FQNEAQ (reference sequence). V dropped 5 bases and J dropped 6 bases, with 14 bases sitting between them.

This clone is medium-sized within its sample. The rearrangement joins TRBV19 to TRBJ2-5, with 8 bases matching TRBD1. Per germline, CDR1 LNHDA and CDR2 SQIVND (reference sequence). The CDR3 has 14 amino acids. The J segment lost 5 bases and the V segment lost 6 bases, leaving 8 bases of the junction unmatched. CDR3 in DNA: TGTGCCAGTAGAGAGGCAGGGGGCTTGGAGACCCAGTACTTC. This translates into CASREAGGLETQYF.

CDR3 amino acids: CAWWLTDRTLSYGYTF. As DNA, the CDR3 is TGTGCCTGGTGGCTAACGGACAGGACCCTGAGCTATGGCTACACCTTC. This sequence joins TRBV30 and TRBJ1-2; 7 bases match TRBD1. The V gene's germline CDR1 is GTSNPN and CDR2 SVGIG (reference sequence). The CDR3 runs 16 residues. V lost 5 bases to trimming and J lost 4 bases; unmatched junction nucleotides: 16.

The sample holds one count of this clone. The gene calls are TRBV29-1 and TRBJ2-3; 14 bases map to TRBD2. The V segment lost 3 bases and the J segment 5 bases; nucleotides outside the gene matches: 4. Germline assignment: CDR1 SQVTM and CDR2 ANQGSEA. The CDR3 is 15 amino acids. DNA of the CDR3: TGCAGCGTTGAGATCGGACTAGCGGGGGGAGATACGCAGTATTTT. Translated: CSVEIGLAGGDTQYF.

V usage is TRBV7-2 and J usage is TRBJ1-6; weak D call: TRBD1 (5 bases). Between the trimmed V and J ends, which lost 1 base and 12 bases, there was a span of 10 bases. Germline loops: CDR1 SGHTA, CDR2 FQGNSA. This CDR3 contains 13 residues. In nucleotides, the CDR3 is TGTGCCAGCAGCTTAGGGGGGGGGATACCCCTCCACTTT. It specifies CASSLGGGIPLHF.

This clone was seen a single time. The rearrangement joins TRBV27 to TRBJ2-1; 9 nucleotides match TRBD2. The CDR3 is 17 amino acids. Germline lookup yields CDR1 MNHEY and CDR2 SMNVEV (reference sequence). V trimming: 8 bases; J trimming: 7 bases; junction bases outside the gene matches: 18. The CDR3 DNA reads as TGTGCCAGCGGAGTCCCTATGAGGAGCGGGGGGATGAATGAGCAGTTCTTC. As protein: CASGVPMRSGGMNEQFF.

The chain carries TRBV19 and TRBJ1-4, with TRBD1 as a possible D gene (5 bases). Germline V lookup: CDR1 LNHDA, CDR2 SQIVND (reference sequence). This CDR3 contains 14 residues. Trimming removed 3 bases at V and 5 bases at J, with 10 bases between. The CDR3 DNA reads TGTGCCAGTAGTATTCAGGGATCGAATGAAAAACTGTTTTTT. Translated: CASSIQGSNEKLFF.